A single sample gave rise to the 26 T cell receptor beta chains below, sequenced in a study of blood T cell repertoires in COVID-19. TCRdb's table, derived via immunoSEQ multiplex PCR, lists solely in-frame clones and lacks some. In the table there are around 160,000 clones, roughly 87% of which are singletons. The specimen sequenced was PBMCs or T cells enriched from blood (not recorded which). The receptors come from a woman aged 40 to 50 who had been exposed to COVID-19.

The sample holds a few counts of this clone. The J gene is TRBJ1-4, the V gene TRBV2, with D maybe TRBD1 (6 bases). Germline CDR1 SNHLY, CDR2 FYNNEI. V dropped 8 bases and J dropped 8 bases, with 15 bases sitting between them. The CDR3 loop spans 13 amino acids. The CDR3 sequence is CASCAYREEKLFF. The CDR3, as DNA: TGTGCCAGCTGTGCCTACAGGGAAGAAAAACTGTTTTTT.

The CDR3, as DNA: TGTGCCAGCAGCGTAGAGCCCTCCTACGAGCAGTACTTC. Its protein product is CASSVEPSYEQYF. The chain uses TRBV9 and TRBJ2-7; no clear D. Per germline, CDR1 SGDLS and CDR2 YYNGEE. The ends were cut back, 0 bases at V and 0 bases at J, with 4 bases in the middle. The CDR3 is made up of 13 amino acids.

The chain has TRBV29-1 and TRBJ2-1; 7 positions agree with TRBD1. CDR1 is SQVTM and CDR2 is ANQGSEA in the germline V gene. There are 14 residues in the CDR3. The trim removed 6 bases at V and 3 bases at J, leaving 8 bases unmatched. The CDR3 loop reads CSVKPGQIYNEQFF. As DNA, the CDR3 is TGCAGCGTCAAGCCGGGACAGATCTACAATGAGCAGTTCTTC.

The chain is built from TRBV4-3 and TRBJ1-3, with TRBD1 identical over 7 bases. V lost 0 bases to trimming and J lost 1 base; unmatched junction nucleotides: 6. The CDR3 totals 17 residues. The germline gives CDR1 LGHNA, CDR2 YSLEER. DNA for the CDR3: TGCGCCAGCAGCCAAGACGCGTCAGGGGGATCTGGAAACACCATATATTTT. Protein: CASSQDASGGSGNTIYF.

This clone showed up just a few times. The same CDR3 arises from other DNA sequences in this sample as well. The rearrangement joins TRBV19 to TRBJ1-1; 10 bases align to TRBD1. Germline V gives CDR1 LNHDA, CDR2 SQIVND (reference sequence). The ends lost 6 bases at V and 5 bases at J; junction bases unmatched: 3. This CDR3 has 13 residues. Here the CDR3 reads CASRGQGSTEAFF. CDR3 sequence (DNA): TGTGCCAGTAGGGGACAGGGGTCAACTGAAGCTTTCTTT.

V is TRBV5-5 and J is TRBJ2-5; D remains ambiguous. The CDR3 is 13 amino acids. Trimming took off 4 bases at V and 7 bases at J, with 14 bases between the two ends. Germline V gives CDR1 SGHKS, CDR2 YYEKEE (reference sequence). In DNA form, the CDR3 reads TGTGCCAGCAGCCCCCGTCAGCAGGCGACCCAGTACTTC. Protein sequence: CASSPRQQATQYF.

The rearrangement uses TRBV14 and TRBJ2-7; TRBD1 matches at 10 bases. Trimming took 6 bases from V and 1 from J; bases not matched to a gene: 9. The germline gives CDR1 SGHDN, CDR2 FVKESK. The CDR3 is 16 residues long. This chain's CDR3 is CASRKTGTGASYEQYF. CDR3 DNA: TGTGCCAGCAGGAAGACCGGGACAGGGGCTTCCTACGAGCAGTACTTC.

V usage is TRBV7-3 and J usage is TRBJ2-7; 9 bases align to TRBD2. Germline trimming cut 4 bases from V and 2 bases from J; bases unmatched to any gene: 6. Germline lookup yields CDR1 SGHTA and CDR2 FQGTGA. The CDR3 spans 15 residues. The CDR3, as DNA: TGTGCCAGCAGCTCGCCGACTAGCGGAGCCTACGAGCAGTACTTC. It codes for CASSSPTSGAYEQYF.

This chain uses TRBV19 with TRBJ1-2; D remains unclear. The germline CDR1 and CDR2 sequences are LNHDA and SQIVND (reference sequence). The CDR3 extends over 13 amino acids. Deletions cut 7 bases from V and 4 bases from J, with 13 bases between. CDR3 sequence reads: CASNEGQSYGYTF. The CDR3 region has the DNA TGTGCCAGTAACGAGGGTCAGTCCTATGGCTACACCTTC.

In this sample, this clone turned up once. The chain links TRBV5-1 to TRBJ2-1; the match to TRBD1 covers 7 bases. V lost 4 bases and J lost 4; bases outside the gene matches: 8. CDR3 length: 15 amino acids. Germline V gene data show CDR1 as SGHRS and CDR2 as YFSETQ. CDR3 region: CASSRTGTEYNEQFF. The CDR3 region has the DNA TGCGCCAGCAGCCGGACCGGGACAGAATACAATGAGCAGTTCTTC.

This chain connects TRBV27 to TRBJ2-1, with 10 bases that match TRBD2. The CDR3 spans 16 residues. The J segment lost 8 bases and the V segment lost 3 bases, leaving 10 bases of the junction unmatched. Germline loops: CDR1 MNHEY, CDR2 SMNVEV (reference sequence). The CDR3 sequence is CASSFSTSGKGYEQFF. CDR3 coding DNA: TGTGCCAGCAGTTTCTCCACTAGCGGGAAGGGCTATGAGCAGTTCTTC.

V is TRBV6-5 and J is TRBJ1-2; D gene uncertain. This CDR3 has 13 residues. V lost 0 bases to trimming and J lost 5 bases, with 7 bases between them. Germline V gene sequence: CDR1 MNHEY, CDR2 SVGAGI. In DNA form, the CDR3 reads TGTGCCAGCAGTTACTCGGGCAGTTATGGCTACACCTTC. It yields the protein CASSYSGSYGYTF.

The V and J genes are TRBV5-5 and TRBJ2-1; 9 nucleotides line up with TRBD2. The CDR3 has 15 amino acids. Germline V gene sequence: CDR1 SGHKS, CDR2 YYEKEE (reference sequence). Trimming removed 0 bases from V and 6 bases from J; junction bases left unmatched: 4. CDR3 residues: CASSLVLAGLNEQFF. The CDR3 nucleotides read TGTGCCAGCAGCTTGGTACTAGCGGGTCTCAATGAGCAGTTCTTC. The variable domain in full, completed from reference TRBV5-5 and TRBJ2-1, reads DAGVTQSPTHLIKTRGQQVTLRCSPISGHKSVSWYQQVLGQGPQFIFQYYEKEERGRGNFPDRFSARQFPNYSSELNVNALLLGDSALYLCASSLVLAGLNEQFFGPGTRLTVL.

V is TRBV3-1 (or the pseudogene TRBV3-2) and J is TRBJ2-2; 8 nucleotides match TRBD1. The CDR3 runs 17 residues. The J segment lost 5 bases and the V segment lost 1 base, leaving 9 bases of the junction unmatched. Germline V gives CDR1 LGHDT, CDR2 YNNKEL (reference sequence). CDR3 DNA: TGTGCCAGCAGCCAAGTTGAGGACAGGGCAAGGACCGGGGAGCTGTTTTTT. Translation gives CASSQVEDRARTGELFF.

The V call is TRBV13, the J call TRBJ1-1, with D hard to call. Germline V gene sequence: CDR1 PRHDT, CDR2 FYEKMQ (reference sequence). With 5 bases removed from V and 5 bases from J, the gap between germline ends came to 18 bases. The CDR3 spans 15 residues. For the CDR3, the DNA is TGTGCCAGCAGCCTACCCCTGCAGGCCGGTACTGAAGCTTTCTTT. As protein: CASSLPLQAGTEAFF.

The V and J genes are TRBV19 and TRBJ2-1; D perhaps matches TRBD1 (6 bases). The germline gives CDR1 LNHDA, CDR2 SQIVND (reference sequence). Trimming pared 7 bases from V and 4 bases from J, leaving 14 bases between. The CDR3 extends over 14 amino acids. This CDR3 is CASNEDSGYNEQFF. The CDR3 DNA sequence: TGTGCCAGTAACGAGGACAGCGGATACAATGAGCAGTTCTTC. Supplemented by reference TRBV19 and TRBJ2-1, the full variable domain reads DGGITQSPKYLFRKEGQNVTLSCEQNLNHDAMYWYRQDPGQGLRLIYYSQIVNDFQKGDIAEGYSVSREKKESFPLTVTSAQKNPTAFYLCASNEDSGYNEQFFGPGTRLTVL.

The gene calls are TRBV7-9 and TRBJ1-2, with a possible D match to TRBD1 (6 bases). Germline-derived CDR1 and CDR2 are SEHNR and FQNEAQ (reference sequence). This CDR3 is built from 14 residues. V lost 5 bases and J 6 bases, leaving 16 bases between the germline ends. CDR3 coding DNA: TGTGCCAGCAGCGCAACAGGGTTTACTGATGGCTACACCTTC. It yields the protein CASSATGFTDGYTF. Supplemented by reference TRBV7-9 and TRBJ1-2, the full variable domain reads DTGVSQNPRHKITKRGQNVTFRCDPISEHNRLYWYRQTLGQGPEFLTYFQNEAQLEKSRLLSDRFSAERPKGSFSTLEIQRTEQGDSAMYLCASSATGFTDGYTFGSGTRLTVV.

This clone has a handful of counts. V usage is TRBV7-8 and J usage is TRBJ2-1; 12 bases are a match to TRBD2. The germline V gene has CDR1 SGHVS and CDR2 FQNEAQ. The V and J ends lost 4 bases and 7 bases, in that order; junction bases with no gene match: 5. The CDR3 has 15 amino acids. CDR3 nucleotides: TGTGCCAGCAGCTCCCTAGCGGGAGGGGGGAATGAGCAGTTCTTC. Translation: CASSSLAGGGNEQFF. Filled out from reference TRBV7-8 and TRBJ2-1, the complete variable domain reads GAGVSQSPRYKVAKRGQDVALRCDPISGHVSLFWYQQALGQGPEFLTYFQNEAQLDKSGLPSDRFFAERPEGSVSTLKIQRTQQEDSAVYLCASSSLAGGGNEQFFGPGTRLTVL.

The gene calls are TRBV28 and TRBJ1-6, with 9 bases identical to TRBD1. This CDR3 comprises 13 residues. After removal of 8 bases from V and 9 bases from J, the junction contained 5 bases not matched to a gene. CDR1 is MDHEN and CDR2 is SYDVKM in the germline V gene. The chain's CDR3 is CASQGQGRSPLHF. In DNA form, the CDR3 reads TGTGCCAGCCAGGGACAGGGTCGTTCACCCCTCCACTTT.

This rearrangement joins TRBV28 to TRBJ2-1, with 12 bases aligning to TRBD2. This CDR3 is 18 amino acids long. From germline, CDR1 is MDHEN and CDR2 SYDVKM. Trimming removed 4 bases from V and 5 bases from J; junction bases left unmatched: 12. Written as DNA, the CDR3 is TGTGCCAGCAGTTCCGGGACAATGACTAGCGGGAGTGACAATGAGCAGTTCTTC. Encoded protein: CASSSGTMTSGSDNEQFF.

The V and J genes are TRBV21-1 and TRBJ1-5; no DNA check was done on the table's D call, TRBD1. TRBV21-1 is an annotated pseudogene. The CDR3 extends over 16 amino acids. CDR3 nucleotides: TGTGCCAGCAGCAAAGACCGAAGGGGTAGGAATCAGCCCCAGCATTTT. It specifies CASSKDRRGRNQPQHF.

The V and J genes are TRBV13 and TRBJ2-7, with TRBD2 identical over 7 bases. CDR3 length: 14 amino acids. The germline V gene encodes CDR1 PRHDT and CDR2 FYEKMQ (reference sequence). Losses at the gene ends were 0 bases for V and 2 bases for J; bases not matched to a gene: 1. Written as DNA, the CDR3 is TGTGCCAGCAGCTTAGGGGCGGGAGCCTACGAGCAGTACTTC. Amino acid sequence: CASSLGAGAYEQYF.

V usage is TRBV2 and J usage is TRBJ1-6; tentatively, D is TRBD1 (5 bases). Germline V gives CDR1 SNHLY, CDR2 FYNNEI. This CDR3 comprises 13 residues. V lost 4 bases to trimming and J lost 9 bases, with 10 bases between them. CDR3 loop: CASSVPGSSPLHF. CDR3 DNA sequence: TGTGCCAGCAGTGTGCCAGGGTCTTCACCCCTCCACTTT.

The genes are TRBV4-1 and TRBJ2-3; TRBD2 matches 9 bases. The ends lost 5 bases at V and 5 bases at J; junction bases unmatched: 8. Germline V gives CDR1 MGHRA, CDR2 YSYEKL. The CDR3 is 15 residues long. The DNA for the CDR3 is TGCGCCAGCAGCGGCGGGGGGGCGAAGGGAGATACGCAGTATTTT. Its translation is CASSGGGAKGDTQYF.

The chain recombines TRBV19 with TRBJ1-5; D might be TRBD1 (6 bases). CDR1 and CDR2 (germline): LNHDA, SQIVND (reference sequence). CDR3 length: 15 amino acids. Trimming removed 4 bases from V and 4 bases from J, with 14 bases in between. CDR3 sequence reads: CASSTSSQGNQPQHF. The CDR3 nucleotides are TGTGCCAGTAGTACGAGTTCCCAGGGGAATCAGCCCCAGCATTTT.

The rearrangement uses TRBV6-5 and TRBJ1-1; 10 bases align to TRBD1. Trimming removed 1 base from V and 12 bases from J; junction bases left unmatched: 8. CDR1 and CDR2 (germline): MNHEY, SVGAGI. This CDR3 comprises 14 residues. Here the CDR3 reads CASSYLTGGGGSFF. In DNA, the CDR3 is TGTGCCAGCAGTTACTTGACAGGGGGCGGCGGGTCTTTCTTT.